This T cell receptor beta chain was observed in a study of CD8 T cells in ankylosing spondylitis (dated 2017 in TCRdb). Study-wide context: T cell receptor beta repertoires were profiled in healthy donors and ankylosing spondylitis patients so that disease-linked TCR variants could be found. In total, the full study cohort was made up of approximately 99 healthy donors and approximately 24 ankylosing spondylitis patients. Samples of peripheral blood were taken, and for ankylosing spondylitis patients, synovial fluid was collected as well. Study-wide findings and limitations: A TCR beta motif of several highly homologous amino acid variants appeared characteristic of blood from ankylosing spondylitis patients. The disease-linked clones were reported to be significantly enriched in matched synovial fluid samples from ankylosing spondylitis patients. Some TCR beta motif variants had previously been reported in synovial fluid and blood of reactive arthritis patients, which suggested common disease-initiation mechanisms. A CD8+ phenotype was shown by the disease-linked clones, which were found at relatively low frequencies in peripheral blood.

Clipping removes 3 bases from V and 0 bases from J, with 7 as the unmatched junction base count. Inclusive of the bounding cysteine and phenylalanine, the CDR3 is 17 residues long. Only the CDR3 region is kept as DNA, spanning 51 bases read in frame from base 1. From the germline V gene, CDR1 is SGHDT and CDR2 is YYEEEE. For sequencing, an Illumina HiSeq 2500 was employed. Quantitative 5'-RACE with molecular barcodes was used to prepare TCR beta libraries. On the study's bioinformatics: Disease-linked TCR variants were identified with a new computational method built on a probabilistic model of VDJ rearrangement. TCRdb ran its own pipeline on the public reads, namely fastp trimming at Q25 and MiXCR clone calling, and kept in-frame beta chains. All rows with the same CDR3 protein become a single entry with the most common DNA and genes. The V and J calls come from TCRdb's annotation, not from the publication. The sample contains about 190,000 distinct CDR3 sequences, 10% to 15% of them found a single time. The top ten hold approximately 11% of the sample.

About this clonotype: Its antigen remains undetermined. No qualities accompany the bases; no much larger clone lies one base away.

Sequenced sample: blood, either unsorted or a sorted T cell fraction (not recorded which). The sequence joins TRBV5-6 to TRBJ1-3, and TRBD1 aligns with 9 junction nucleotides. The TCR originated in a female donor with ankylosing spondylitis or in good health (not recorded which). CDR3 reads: CASSSGTGRFSGNTIYF. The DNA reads TGTGCCAGCAGCTCGGGGACAGGGAGGTTCTCTGGAAACACCATATATTTT.